The entry below describes one TCR beta chain. The target antigen is unknown. The sequenced fragment ends 3 residues before the CDR3 boundary, so the rest is inferred from the germline J gene. These data originate in a study of T cells in women clearing cervical HPV infection. As for the study in general: Case blood drawn at lesion detection; control blood after infection cleared. Study-level findings and limits: A classifier using richness and V gene abundances reached an AUC of around 0.83. TRBV6-7 relative abundance averaged roughly 0.1% in cases and 0.15% to 0.2% in controls.

CDR1 LGHNA and CDR2 YNFKEQ come from the germline V gene. Trimming shortened V by 0 bases and J by 0 bases, and 15 bases separated the two germline ends. The CDR3 covers 17 residues. Profiled with immunoSEQ multiplex PCR; TCRdb holds only in-frame clones, not every one. This sample's table reports approximately 39,000 clones. Dot-blot hybridization genotyped cervical HPV amplified with MY09/MY11 PCR. What was sequenced was blood buffy coat. This clonotype was sampled from a woman aged 18 to 75 with a cervical HPV16 infection that either progressed to CIN3+ or cleared (not recorded which). This chain joins TRBV4-2 and TRBJ2-7; tentative D call: TRBD2 (5 bases). The CDR3 is CASSQEPSRTHSYEQYF. CDR3 DNA (partial): TGTGCCAGCAGCCAAGAGCCTTCGCGGACTCACTCCTACGAG.